Below are 26 T cell receptor beta chains sequenced from a single sample in a study of T-cell reconstitution after alpha-beta-depleted transplantation in children. Unique molecular identifiers were built into the TCRbeta library. TCRdb passed the PCR reads through MiXCR, listing each CDR3 protein once. The table records around 250,000 distinct CDR3 sequences, 25% of them present only once. The sample in question was PBMCs, obtained before TCRalphabeta/CD19-depleted stem cell transplant. The source is a girl aged 2-10 years with Fanconi anemia, due to receive a stem cell transplant.

A few counts support this clonotype. The gene calls are TRBV10-3 and TRBJ2-2; TRBD1 matches 7 bases. V lost 6 bases, J lost 7 bases, and 2 bases stayed unmatched. Germline-derived CDR1 and CDR2 are ENHRY and SYGVKD. The CDR3 is 12 amino acids. CDR3 coding DNA: TGTGCCATCAGCGACAGGGACGGGGAGCTGTTTTTT. Protein product: CAISDRDGELFF.

The chain recombines TRBV28 with TRBJ2-3; a possible D gene is TRBD2 (6 bases). CDR1 and CDR2 from the germline V gene are MDHEN and SYDVKM. This CDR3 contains 17 residues. Trimming pared 6 bases from V and 3 bases from J, leaving 22 bases between. CDR3 DNA sequence: TGTGCCAGCAGCTACAATTGGCGGGGAAGGGAGACAGATACGCAGTATTTT. Its translation is CASSYNWRGRETDTQYF.

There are many counts of this clonotype. This CDR3 reads CSAVPGQGANQPQHF. CDR3 nucleotides: TGCAGTGCCGTCCCGGGACAGGGGGCGAATCAGCCCCAGCATTTT. V is TRBV20-1 and J is TRBJ1-5; TRBD1 matches 12 bases. V dropped 6 bases and J dropped 4; count of bases not matched to a gene: 7. CDR3 length: 15 amino acids. CDR1 is DFQATT, CDR2 SNEGSKA, per germline (reference sequence).

The rearrangement joins TRBV28 to TRBJ2-7; TRBD1 matches 7 bases. The V gene end was trimmed by 6 bases and the J gene end by 3 bases; junction bases not matched to a gene: 8. The V gene's germline CDR1 is MDHEN and CDR2 SYDVKM. The CDR3 length is 14 residues. The CDR3 region has the DNA TGTGCCAGCAGCGAGACAGGGCCGATCTACGAGCAGTACTTC. This translates into CASSETGPIYEQYF.

This chain joins TRBV29-1 and TRBJ1-1; 9 bases are a match to TRBD1. Germline lookup yields CDR1 SQVTM and CDR2 ANQGSEA. The length of the CDR3 is 17 residues. V lost 5 bases and J lost 0; bases outside the gene matches: 13. The chain's CDR3 is CSVSPGTGRGMNTEAFF. The DNA for the CDR3 is TGCAGCGTTTCTCCCGGGACAGGGAGGGGTATGAACACTGAAGCTTTCTTT.

This clonotype came up many times. The chain has TRBV20-1 and TRBJ2-1; the D is unclear. The CDR3 contains 11 residues. Deletions cut 6 bases from V and 7 bases from J, with 10 bases between. Germline V gene sequence: CDR1 DFQATT, CDR2 SNEGSKA (reference sequence). The CDR3 DNA follows: TGCAGTGCCACAATGGGGAATGAGCAGTTCTTC. As protein: CSATMGNEQFF.

The V and J genes are TRBV5-1 and TRBJ2-7; 15 bases map to TRBD2. The V segment lost 3 bases and the J segment 7 bases; nucleotides outside the gene matches: 2. The germline V gene encodes CDR1 SGHRS and CDR2 YFSETQ. This CDR3 comprises 14 residues. CDR3 sequence reads: CASSWGLAGGEQYF. CDR3 sequence (DNA): TGCGCCAGCAGCTGGGGACTAGCGGGAGGAGAGCAGTACTTC.

The CDR3 region has the DNA TGCGCCAGCTCCAGGGACCCCTACGCGGGCACAGATACGCAGTATTTT. It codes for CASSRDPYAGTDTQYF. The chain recombines TRBV5-1 with TRBJ2-3, with D perhaps being TRBD1 or TRBD2 (5 bases each). There are 16 residues in the CDR3. Trimming pared 7 bases from V and 1 base from J, leaving 19 bases between. Germline V gene data show CDR1 as SGHRS and CDR2 as YFSETQ.

V and J are TRBV28 and TRBJ1-1; weak D call: TRBD1 (5 bases). CDR1 and CDR2 from the germline V gene are MDHEN and SYDVKM. This CDR3 contains 14 residues. The V and J ends lost 5 bases and 1 base respectively, with 11 bases between them. CDR3 DNA: TGTGCCAGCAGTGCCGGACAAACGAACACTGAAGCTTTCTTT. The encoded protein is CASSAGQTNTEAFF.

This chain connects TRBV15 to TRBJ2-1; 11 bases are shared with TRBD2. CDR3 length: 13 amino acids. Germline CDR1 LNHNV, CDR2 YYDKDF (reference sequence). The V segment lost 7 bases and the J segment 6 bases; nucleotides outside the gene matches: 2. Written as DNA, the CDR3 is TGTGCCACCACGGGACTAGCGGTCAATGAGCAGTTCTTC. Translating it yields CATTGLAVNEQFF.

The chain links TRBV7-3 to TRBJ2-7; 8 positions agree with TRBD1. The CDR3 is made up of 18 amino acids. Germline assignment: CDR1 SGHTA and CDR2 FQGTGA. The trim removed 5 bases at V and 2 bases at J, leaving 17 bases unmatched. In nucleotides, the CDR3 is TGTGCCAGCAGCCCCCTACCCCGTCGGACAGGGAGGCCCTACGAGCAGTACTTC. Translation gives CASSPLPRRTGRPYEQYF.

The sample holds many counts of this clonotype. The chain carries TRBV7-2 and TRBJ2-1, with D possibly being TRBD2 (6 bases). Trimming shortened V by 5 bases and J by 4 bases, and 12 bases separated the two germline ends. The CDR3 has 14 amino acids. The germline CDR1 and CDR2 sequences are SGHTA and FQGNSA. The CDR3, as DNA: TGTGCCAGCAGCCTGCCTAGCGCATACAATGAGCAGTTCTTC. This sequence encodes CASSLPSAYNEQFF.

This clonotype occurred a few times. This sequence joins TRBV19 and TRBJ2-3, with TRBD2 matching 7 bases. The CDR3 extends over 13 amino acids. In germline, CDR1 is LNHDA, CDR2 SQIVND (reference sequence). The V and J ends lost 7 bases and 2 bases, in that order; junction bases with no gene match: 3. CDR3: CASMGTTTDTQYF. The CDR3 DNA reads TGTGCCAGTATGGGGACTACCACAGATACGCAGTATTTT. Looking up the rest from reference TRBV19 and TRBJ2-3 gives the full variable domain: DGGITQSPKYLFRKEGQNVTLSCEQNLNHDAMYWYRQDPGQGLRLIYYSQIVNDFQKGDIAEGYSVSREKKESFPLTVTSAQKNPTAFYLCASMGTTTDTQYFGPGTRLTVL.

This clonotype was counted many times. The chain recombines TRBV29-1 with TRBJ2-5; tentative D call: TRBD2 (6 bases). CDR1 and CDR2 (germline): SQVTM, ANQGSEA. The germline V and J ends were trimmed by 2 bases and 0 bases, with 10 bases remaining between them. This CDR3 is 14 amino acids long. The CDR3 region is CSVENSGYQETQYF. CDR3 sequence (DNA): TGCAGCGTTGAAAATAGCGGTTACCAAGAGACCCAGTACTTC. The whole variable domain, remainder taken from reference TRBV29-1 and TRBJ2-5, is SAVISQKPSRDICQRGTSLTIQCQVDSQVTMMFWYRQQPGQSLTLIATANQGSEATYESGFVIDKFPISRPNLTFSTLTVSNMSPEDSSIYLCSVENSGYQETQYFGPGTRLLVL.

This clonotype was recorded at least ten times. The chain combines TRBV4-1 with TRBJ1-2, with 10 bases identical to TRBD1. The CDR3 is 16 residues long. V was clipped by 1 base and J by 7 bases; unmatched bases: 9. CDR1 and CDR2 from the germline V gene are MGHRA and YSYEKL. The CDR3 nucleotides read TGCGCCAGCAGCCAAGTGGGGACAGGGGAAAGTGGTGGCTACACCTTC. Translating gives CASSQVGTGESGGYTF.

This clonotype was found a few times. This chain joins TRBV20-1 and TRBJ2-3; TRBD2 matches at 13 bases. CDR3 length: 16 residues. Germline V CDR1 and CDR2: DFQATT, SNEGSKA (reference sequence). The V and J ends lost 5 bases and 6 bases, in that order; junction bases with no gene match: 11. The CDR3 sequence: CSALPGLAGHMDTQYF. The CDR3 coding sequence is TGCAGTGCTCTACCGGGACTAGCGGGACACATGGATACGCAGTATTTT.

This clonotype came up a few times. The chain couples TRBV15 to TRBJ1-1; D might be TRBD1 (5 bases). The V end was cut by 0 bases, the J end by 1 base, with 21 bases between. The CDR3 is 19 amino acids. The germline CDR1 and CDR2 sequences are LNHNV and YYDKDF (reference sequence). CDR3 nucleotides: TGTGCCACCAGCAGAGATCGGGGGGTCGTGGGGTTAAAGAACACTGAAGCTTTCTTT. This gives the protein CATSRDRGVVGLKNTEAFF.

The chain has TRBV5-1 and TRBJ2-7, with TRBD1 identical over 8 bases. With 5 bases clipped from V and 7 bases from J, the junction kept 8 bases outside the gene matches. This CDR3 has 13 residues. Looked up from germline, CDR1 is SGHRS and CDR2 is YFSETQ. The CDR3, as DNA: TGCGCCAGCAGTACAGACAGGGGCTCGGAGCAGTACTTC. The encoded protein is CASSTDRGSEQYF.

This clonotype was counted ten times or more. V is TRBV4-2 and J is TRBJ1-5; TRBD1 matches 7 bases. The CDR3 runs 14 residues. Germline V gene lookup returns CDR1 LGHNA and CDR2 YNFKEQ. J lost 3 bases, V lost 6 bases, and 5 bases had no gene match. The CDR3 here is CASSRTGDNQPQHF. The CDR3 DNA follows: TGTGCCAGCAGTCGAACAGGGGACAATCAGCCCCAGCATTTT.

This clonotype has a count of ten or more. The chain recombines TRBV10-3 with TRBJ1-6; D is perhaps TRBD1 (5 bases). V lost 0 bases and J 0 bases, leaving 12 bases between the germline ends. There are 18 residues in the CDR3. Germline loops: CDR1 ENHRY, CDR2 SYGVKD. CDR3: CAISESQGTRSYNSPLHF. CDR3 sequence (DNA): TGTGCCATCAGTGAGTCGCAGGGAACGCGCTCCTATAATTCACCCCTCCACTTT.

Many counts were recorded for this clonotype. This rearrangement joins TRBV29-1 to TRBJ2-7, with 7 bases aligning to TRBD2. There are 12 residues in the CDR3. V lost 6 bases, J lost 6 bases, and 8 bases stayed unmatched. Germline CDR1 is SQVTM and CDR2 is ANQGSEA. CDR3 bases: TGCAGCGTCGGACTAGTAGGGTGCGAGCAGTACTTC. Translated, it gives CSVGLVGCEQYF.

This clonotype was counted many times. This chain uses TRBV7-2 with TRBJ2-1; TRBD1 or TRBD2 may be the D gene (6 bases each). V was clipped by 0 bases and J by 6 bases, with 12 bases between them. Germline CDR1 reads SGHTA; CDR2 reads FQGNSA. The CDR3 extends over 15 amino acids. The CDR3 nucleotides read TGTGCCAGCAGCTTAGCCGTAGGGGGGTTCAATGAGCAGTTCTTC. Translated: CASSLAVGGFNEQFF.

This clonotype was seen ten or more times. The rearrangement joins TRBV6-5 to TRBJ2-7; D call uncertain. Trimming pared 0 bases from V and 0 bases from J, leaving 9 bases between. This CDR3 is built from 15 residues. Germline CDR1 reads MNHEY; CDR2 reads SVGAGI. CDR3 amino acids: CASSYSTLLSYEQYF. CDR3 coding DNA: TGTGCCAGCAGTTACTCGACGCTTCTCTCCTACGAGCAGTACTTC.

V is TRBV5-1 and J is TRBJ2-3; D gene ambiguous. This CDR3 comprises 14 residues. Germline CDR1 SGHRS, CDR2 YFSETQ. The V end lost 1 base, the J end lost 3 bases, and 9 bases lay between the germline ends. CDR3 sequence (DNA): TGCGCCAGCAGCTTGCTAGACATAACAGATACGCAGTATTTT. It translates to CASSLLDITDTQYF.

The CDR3 region has the DNA TGCAGCGTGAGGGCGGGAGTGGGGGATACGCAGTATTTT. It translates to CSVRAGVGDTQYF. This chain connects TRBV29-1 to TRBJ2-3; 7 nucleotides align to TRBD2. The CDR3 extends over 13 amino acids. Germline V gene lookup returns CDR1 SQVTM and CDR2 ANQGSEA. The J segment lost 6 bases and the V segment lost 6 bases, leaving 9 bases of the junction unmatched.

V gene TRBV20-1 combines with J gene TRBJ2-2; 7 nucleotides agree with TRBD1. V dropped 3 bases and J dropped 7; count of bases not matched to a gene: 14. Germline lookup yields CDR1 DFQATT and CDR2 SNEGSKA (reference sequence). The length of the CDR3 is 16 residues. This CDR3 is CSASTLQGKNYGELFF. The CDR3 bases are TGCAGTGCTAGTACCTTACAGGGGAAAAACTACGGGGAGCTGTTTTTT.